This is a list of T cell receptor beta chains from one sample in a study of blood T cell repertoires in COVID-19. Only in-frame clones appear in the TCRdb table, and some are missing; sequencing was by immunoSEQ multiplex PCR. The sample has 250,000 to 300,000 clones; 89% are singletons. The sample consisted of PBMCs or T cells enriched from blood (not recorded which). These TCRs come from a woman aged 35 to 49 who had recovered from COVID-19. Each CDR3 is given with its conserved first and last residue.

>TRBJ1-2|TRBV5-1|14
CASSPGGGEYGYTF
>TRBJ1-1|TRBV11-2|15
CASSPRKGAGTEAFF
>TRBJ2-7|TRBV28|12
CASSLGQGALDF
>TRBJ2-5|TRBV6-1|17
CASSEELRGGGQETQYF
>TRBJ2-7|TRBV5-6|15
CASSLAPSGPYEQYF
>TRBJ2-3|TRBV7-8|19
CASSSGIAGLLAGTDTQYF
>TRBJ2-5|TRBV5-1|13
CASSLVDRGTQYF
>TRBJ1-1|TRBV21-1|17
CASSKKEGPQMNTEAFF
>TRBJ2-1|TRBV15|14
CATSRRRGLNEQFF
>TRBJ2-1|TRBV9|12
CASSATGDEQFF
>TRBJ2-5|TRBV5-1|14
CASSLGGRGKTQYF
>TRBJ2-5|TRBV13|13
CASSSTGRETQYF
>TRBJ1-1|TRBV30|16
CAWSVRGRGTNTEAFF
>TRBJ1-6|TRBV2|14
CASSEGLGVSSLHF
>TRBJ1-2|TRBV27|13
CASSPRQGARYTF
>TRBJ1-2|TRBV6-5|14
CASSWADANYGYTF
>TRBJ1-1|TRBV11-2|12
CASSFSTTEAFF
>TRBJ1-1|TRBV9|18
CASSVDPGQGSMNTEAFF
>TRBJ2-7|TRBV18|14
CASSPGTGVHEQYF
>TRBJ1-1|TRBV7-9|13
CASSGNRDTEAFF
>TRBJ1-5|TRBV29-1|14
CSYRQGGSNQPQHF
>TRBJ1-2|TRBV7-2|15
CASSTQDRGDYGYTF
>TRBJ1-3|TRBV7-9|14
CASSEDRAGNTIYF
>TRBJ1-1|TRBV3-1/TRBV3-2|13
CASSPLTGDEAFF
>TRBJ2-7|TRBV6-4|14
CASSPDRGSYEQYF
>TRBJ1-2|TRBV6-5|14
CASSRTRRDYGYTF
>TRBJ1-1|TRBV7-2|14
CASTRDRGRAEAFF
>TRBJ1-1|TRBV11-3|12
CASSTRDSEAFF
>TRBJ2-7|TRBV7-9|14
CASSLDYLLGEQYF
>TRBJ1-1|TRBV2|16
CASSEGPGQGNTEAFF
>TRBJ1-2|TRBV5-6|13
CASSLDNNYGYTF
>TRBJ2-3|TRBV11-2|16
CASSLGVGASTDTQYF
>TRBJ2-1|TRBV14|14
CASSSSGGGMEQFF
>TRBJ1-4|TRBV5-1|17
CASSLALQGRGDEKLFF
>TRBJ1-5|TRBV19|15
CATSGLGGNFQPQHF